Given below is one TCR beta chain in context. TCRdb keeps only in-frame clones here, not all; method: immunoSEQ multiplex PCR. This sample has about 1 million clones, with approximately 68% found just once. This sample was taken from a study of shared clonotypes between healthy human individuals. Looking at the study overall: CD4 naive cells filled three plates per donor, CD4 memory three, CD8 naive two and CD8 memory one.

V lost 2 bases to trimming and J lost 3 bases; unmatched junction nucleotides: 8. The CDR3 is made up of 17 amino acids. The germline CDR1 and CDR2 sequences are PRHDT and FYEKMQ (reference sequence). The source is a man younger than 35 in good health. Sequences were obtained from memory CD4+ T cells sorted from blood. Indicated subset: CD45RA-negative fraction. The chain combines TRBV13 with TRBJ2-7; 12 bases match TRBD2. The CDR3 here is CASSLRLAGGPGYEQYF. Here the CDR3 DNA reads TGTGCCAGCAGCTTAAGGCTAGCGGGGGGGCCTGGCTACGAGCAGTACTTC.